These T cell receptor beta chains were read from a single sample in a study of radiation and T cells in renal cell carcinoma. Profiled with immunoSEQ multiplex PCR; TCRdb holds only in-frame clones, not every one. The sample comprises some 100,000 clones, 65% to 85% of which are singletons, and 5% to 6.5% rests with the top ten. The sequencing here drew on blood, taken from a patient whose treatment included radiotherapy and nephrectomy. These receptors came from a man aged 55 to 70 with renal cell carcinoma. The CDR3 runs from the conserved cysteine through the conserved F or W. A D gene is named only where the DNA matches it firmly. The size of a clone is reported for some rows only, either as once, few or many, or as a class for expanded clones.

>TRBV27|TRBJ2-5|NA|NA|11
TGTGCCAGCAGTTTAAAAGAGACCCAGTACTTC
CASSLKETQYF
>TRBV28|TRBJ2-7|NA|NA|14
TGTGCCAGCAGTTCTCCTAGCTTCTTATACGAGCAGTACTTC
CASSSPSFLYEQYF
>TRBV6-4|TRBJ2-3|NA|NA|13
TGTGCCAGCAGCCTAGGGAGCACAGATACGCAGTATTTT
CASSLGSTDTQYF
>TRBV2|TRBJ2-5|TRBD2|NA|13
TGTGCCAGACAGCTAGCGGGTAGGGAGACCCAGTACTTC
CARQLAGRETQYF
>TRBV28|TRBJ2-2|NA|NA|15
TGTGCCAGCAGTTTGCCGGCGGGAAACACCGGGGAGCTGTTTTTT
CASSLPAGNTGELFF
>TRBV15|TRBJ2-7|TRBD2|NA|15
TGTGCCACCAGCAGAGAGGGGTCGGGAGGAGGGGAGCAGTACTTC
CATSREGSGGGEQYF
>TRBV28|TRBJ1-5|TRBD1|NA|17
TGTGCCAGCAGTTTAAAGGGACAGAGAAACGACAATCAGCCCCAGCATTTT
CASSLKGQRNDNQPQHF
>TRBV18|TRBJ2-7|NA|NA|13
TGTGCCAGTTTCGTGGGAGTCTTTGAGGAGCAGTACTTC
CASFVGVFEEQYF
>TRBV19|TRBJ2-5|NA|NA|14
TGTGCCAGTAGTATTCCGGGACTGCAAGAGACCCAGTACTTC
CASSIPGLQETQYF
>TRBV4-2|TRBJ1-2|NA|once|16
TGTGCCAGCAGCCCGGGGTCCCAAGGGGCCATCTATGGCTACACCTTC
CASSPGSQGAIYGYTF
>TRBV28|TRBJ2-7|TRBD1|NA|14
TGTGCCTCCCGAGGGACAGGGGGGCCCTACGAGCAGTACTTC
CASRGTGGPYEQYF
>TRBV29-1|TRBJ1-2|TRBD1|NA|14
TGCAGCGTTGAAGATGGGGGACAGGGCTATGGCTACACCTTC
CSVEDGGQGYGYTF
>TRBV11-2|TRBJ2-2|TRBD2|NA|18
TGTGCCAGCAGCAAACGTCACACGGGAGGGTCGAACACCGGGGAGCTGTTTTTT
CASSKRHTGGSNTGELFF
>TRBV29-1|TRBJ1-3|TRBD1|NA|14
TGCAGCGTGACACAGGGGATGACTGGAAACACCATATATTTT
CSVTQGMTGNTIYF
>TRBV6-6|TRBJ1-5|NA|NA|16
TGTGCCAGCACTTTAGGGGGGGCGACAGCCCTTCAGCCCCAGCATTTT
CASTLGGATALQPQHF
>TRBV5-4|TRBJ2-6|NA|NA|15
TGTGCCAGCAGCCGGCTTGACTCTGGGGCCAACGTCCTGACTTTC
CASSRLDSGANVLTF
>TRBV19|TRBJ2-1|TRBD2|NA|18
TGTGCCAGTAGTGGGACTAGCGGAGACTACACGGGGGTGAGGGGTCAGTTCTTC
CASSGTSGDYTGVRGQFF
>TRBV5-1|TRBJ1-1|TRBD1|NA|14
TGCGCCAGCAGCAGGGACAGCTTTAACACTGAAGCTTTCTTT
CASSRDSFNTEAFF
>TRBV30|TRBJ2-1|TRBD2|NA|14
TGTGCCTGGGAACCGGGACTAGGGTATAATGAGCAGTTCTTC
CAWEPGLGYNEQFF
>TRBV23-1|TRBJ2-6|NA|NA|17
TGCGCCAGCACATCCTTCCCAGGGAACTCTGGGGCCAACGTCCTGACTTTC
CASTSFPGNSGANVLTF
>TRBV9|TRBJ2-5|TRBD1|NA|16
TGTGCCAGCAGCGTCTCCCCCGGGACAGGGGTAGAGACCCAGTACTTC
CASSVSPGTGVETQYF
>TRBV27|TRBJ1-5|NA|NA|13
TGTGCCAGCAGCCAAACCCACACCCGGCCCCAGCATTTT
CASSQTHTRPQHF
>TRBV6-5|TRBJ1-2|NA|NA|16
TGTGCCAGCAGTTACGGTTGGGGGCGCCCCCGCTATGGCTACACCTTC
CASSYGWGRPRYGYTF
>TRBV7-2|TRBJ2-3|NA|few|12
TGTGCCAGCAGCTCCGCTGCAGATACGCAGTATTTT
CASSSAADTQYF
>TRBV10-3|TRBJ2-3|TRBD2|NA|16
TGTGCCATCAGGGAAGGACTAGCGTCTAGCACAGATACGCAGTATTTT
CAIREGLASSTDTQYF
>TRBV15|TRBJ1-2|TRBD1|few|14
TGTGCCACCACCCCGGGACAGGGGGCGCGGGGCTACACCTTC
CATTPGQGARGYTF